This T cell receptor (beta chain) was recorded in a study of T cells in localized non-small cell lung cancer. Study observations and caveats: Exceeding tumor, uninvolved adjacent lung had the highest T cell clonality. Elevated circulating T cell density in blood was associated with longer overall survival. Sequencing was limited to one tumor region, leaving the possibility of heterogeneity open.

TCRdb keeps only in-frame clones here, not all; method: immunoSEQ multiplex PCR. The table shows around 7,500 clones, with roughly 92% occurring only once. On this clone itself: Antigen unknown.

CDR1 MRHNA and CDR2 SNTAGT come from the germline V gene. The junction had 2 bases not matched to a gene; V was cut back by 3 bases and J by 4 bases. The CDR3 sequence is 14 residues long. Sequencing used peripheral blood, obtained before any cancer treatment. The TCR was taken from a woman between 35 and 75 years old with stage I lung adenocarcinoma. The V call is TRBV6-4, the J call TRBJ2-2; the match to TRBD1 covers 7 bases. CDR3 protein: CASSEQGTTGELFF. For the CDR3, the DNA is TGTGCCAGCAGTGAACAGGGGACCACCGGGGAGCTGTTTTTT.